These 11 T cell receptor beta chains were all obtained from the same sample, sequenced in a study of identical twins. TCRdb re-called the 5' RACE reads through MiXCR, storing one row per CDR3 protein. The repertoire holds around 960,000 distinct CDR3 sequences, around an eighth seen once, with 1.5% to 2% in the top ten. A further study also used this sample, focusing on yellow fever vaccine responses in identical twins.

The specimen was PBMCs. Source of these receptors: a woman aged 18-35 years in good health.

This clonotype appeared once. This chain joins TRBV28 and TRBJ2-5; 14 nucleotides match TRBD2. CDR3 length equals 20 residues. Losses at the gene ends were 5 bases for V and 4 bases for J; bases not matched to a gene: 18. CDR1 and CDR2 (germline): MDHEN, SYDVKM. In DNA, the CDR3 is TGTGCCAGCAGTCTACCGGCCGGGACTAGCGGGAGTTGGAAACGAGAGACCCAGTACTTC. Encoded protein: CASSLPAGTSGSWKRETQYF.

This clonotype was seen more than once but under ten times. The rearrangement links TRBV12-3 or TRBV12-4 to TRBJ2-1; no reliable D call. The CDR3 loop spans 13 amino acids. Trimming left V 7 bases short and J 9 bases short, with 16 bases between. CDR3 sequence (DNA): TGTGCCAGCACCATGGGGTTTTCGAGTGAGCAGTTCTTC. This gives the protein CASTMGFSSEQFF.

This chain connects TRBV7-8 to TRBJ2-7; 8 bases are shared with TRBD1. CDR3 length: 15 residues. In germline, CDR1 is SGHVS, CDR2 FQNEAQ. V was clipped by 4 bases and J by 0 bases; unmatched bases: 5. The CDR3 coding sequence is TGTGCCAGCAGCTCTGGAGGACAGGGCTCCTACGAGCAGTACGTC. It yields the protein CASSSGGQGSYEQYV.

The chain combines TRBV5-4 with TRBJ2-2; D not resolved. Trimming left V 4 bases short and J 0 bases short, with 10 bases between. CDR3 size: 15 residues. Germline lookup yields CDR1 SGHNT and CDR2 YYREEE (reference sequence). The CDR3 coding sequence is TGTGCCAGCAGCATCGACGCCCCGAACACCGGGGAGCTGTTTTTT. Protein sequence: CASSIDAPNTGELFF.

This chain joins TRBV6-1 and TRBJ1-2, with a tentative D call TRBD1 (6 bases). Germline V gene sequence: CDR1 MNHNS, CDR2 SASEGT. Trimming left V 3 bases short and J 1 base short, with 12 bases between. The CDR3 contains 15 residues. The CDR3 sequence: CASSDRPGVNYGYTF. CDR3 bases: TGTGCCAGCAGTGACAGACCAGGGGTTAACTATGGCTACACCTTC.

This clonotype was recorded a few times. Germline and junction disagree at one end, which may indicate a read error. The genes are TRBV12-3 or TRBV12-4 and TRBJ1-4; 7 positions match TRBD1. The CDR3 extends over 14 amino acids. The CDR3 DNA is TGCGCCAGCAGCTTGGGACAGTTAAATGAAAAACTGTTTTTT. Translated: CASSLGQLNEKLFF.

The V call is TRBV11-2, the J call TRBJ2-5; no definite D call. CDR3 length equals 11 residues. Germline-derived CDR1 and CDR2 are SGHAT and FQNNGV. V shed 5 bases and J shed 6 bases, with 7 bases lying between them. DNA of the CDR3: TGTGCCAGCAGCGAGAGGCAGACCCAGTACTTC. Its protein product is CASSERQTQYF.

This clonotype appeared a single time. The CDR3 region is CGAKPGVATNEKLFF. The CDR3 DNA is TGTGGCGCAAAGCCTGGGGTGGCAACTAATGAAAAACTGTTTTTT. The V call is TRBV2, the J call TRBJ1-4; D not resolved. CDR1 SNHLY and CDR2 FYNNEI come from the germline V gene. The CDR3 has 15 amino acids.

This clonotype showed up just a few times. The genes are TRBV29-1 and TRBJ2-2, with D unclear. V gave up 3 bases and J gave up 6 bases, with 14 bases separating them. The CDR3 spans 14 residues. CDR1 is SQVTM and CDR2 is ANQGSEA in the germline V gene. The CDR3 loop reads CSVERGNEPGELFF. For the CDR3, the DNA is TGCAGCGTTGAGCGCGGAAATGAACCCGGGGAGCTGTTTTTT.

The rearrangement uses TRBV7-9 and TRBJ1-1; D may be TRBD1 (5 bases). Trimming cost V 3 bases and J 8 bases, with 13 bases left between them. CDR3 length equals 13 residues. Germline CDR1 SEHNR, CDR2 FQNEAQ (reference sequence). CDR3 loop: CASSLVRGEEAFF. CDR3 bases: TGTGCCAGCAGCTTGGTCCGGGGGGAGGAAGCTTTCTTT. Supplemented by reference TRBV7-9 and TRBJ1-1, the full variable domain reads DTGVSQNPRHKITKRGQNVTFRCDPISEHNRLYWYRQTLGQGPEFLTYFQNEAQLEKSRLLSDRFSAERPKGSFSTLEIQRTEQGDSAMYLCASSLVRGEEAFFGQGTRLTVV.

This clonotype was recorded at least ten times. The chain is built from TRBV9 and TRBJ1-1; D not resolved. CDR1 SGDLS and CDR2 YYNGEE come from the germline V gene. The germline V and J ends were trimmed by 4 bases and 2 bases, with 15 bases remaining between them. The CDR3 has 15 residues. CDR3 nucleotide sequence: TGTGCCAGCAGCACCCAGACAAAAGCCAACACTGAAGCTTTCTTT. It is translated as CASSTQTKANTEAFF.